These 4 T cell receptor beta chains came from one sample sequenced in a study of shared clonotypes between healthy human individuals. Measured with immunoSEQ multiplex PCR; TCRdb has only the in-frame clones, and not every one. The sample holds a few million clones; around 95% are singletons and the top ten take over 0.1%. The sample was naive CD4+ T cells sorted from blood. Subset denoted: CD45RA+ positively selected. These receptors were taken from a man between 18 and 35 years old in good health.

With regard to this clone: The sample holds other DNA sequences that translate to the same CDR3. The chain recombines TRBV28 with TRBJ2-3, with D tentatively TRBD1 (6 bases). Germline V gives CDR1 MDHEN, CDR2 SYDVKM. The CDR3 has 14 residues. Trimming pared 2 bases from V and 1 base from J, leaving 7 bases between. The CDR3 sequence: CASSLRQGTDTQYF. The CDR3 bases are TGTGCCAGCAGTTTAAGACAGGGCACAGATACGCAGTATTTT.

This clone was detected a few times. This rearrangement joins TRBV18 to TRBJ1-5; D ambiguous. Germline V gene sequence: CDR1 KGHSH, CDR2 LQKENI. The CDR3 is 15 residues long. V lost 5 bases to trimming and J lost 3 bases, with 14 bases between them. The CDR3 here is CASSLTAETNQPQHF. The CDR3 coding sequence is TGTGCCAGCTCATTAACAGCGGAAACCAATCAGCCCCAGCATTTT.

The chain couples TRBV5-1 to TRBJ1-2; D gene ambiguous. Per the germline V gene, CDR1 is SGHRS and CDR2 is YFSETQ. Between the trimmed V and J ends, which lost 4 bases and 0 bases, there was a span of 10 bases. CDR3 size: 14 residues. CDR3: CASSIGKANYGYTF. DNA of the CDR3: TGCGCCAGCAGCATAGGGAAAGCTAACTATGGCTACACCTTC.

V gene TRBV5-1 combines with J gene TRBJ2-2; 9 bases align to TRBD2. Germline CDR1 is SGHRS and CDR2 is YFSETQ. The CDR3 runs to 17 residues. Trimming at V came to 5 bases and at J to 0 bases, leaving 8 bases not matched to a gene. The CDR3 DNA sequence: TGCGCCAGCAGTTCGACTAGCGGTCCCGCGAACACCGGGGAGCTGTTTTTT. Its translation: CASSSTSGPANTGELFF.